The clone carrying this T cell receptor beta chain was detected only a few times. The antigen is unknown. This specimen belongs to a study of CD8 T cells in Susac syndrome. The CDR3 is 13 amino acids. V was clipped by 3 bases and J by 4 bases, with 7 bases between them. RNA amounts of about 0.5 to 1 ug underwent reverse transcription with random hexamers. From the immunoSEQ multiplex PCR reads, TCRdb called clonotypes with MiXCR, one entry per CDR3 protein. The sample holds 400,000 to 550,000 distinct CDR3 sequences, more than 80% seen once. General study points: The study acknowledged a relatively small number of individuals in its TCR sequencing and HLA analysis.

It was treatment-naive patients with stable or active relapsing-remitting disease who made up the multiple sclerosis controls. Through negative isolation, CD4+ and CD8+ T cells were obtained, while TEMRA cells were enriched using FACS. The V gene is TRBV12-3 or TRBV12-4, the J gene TRBJ1-5; unclear D gene. The sequencing sample was made of CD8+ T cells from PBMCs. The receptor comes from a human donor with multiple sclerosis. For the CDR3, the DNA is TGTGCCAGCAGTTTTGGGGTAAATCAGCCCCAGCATTTT. It specifies CASSFGVNQPQHF.